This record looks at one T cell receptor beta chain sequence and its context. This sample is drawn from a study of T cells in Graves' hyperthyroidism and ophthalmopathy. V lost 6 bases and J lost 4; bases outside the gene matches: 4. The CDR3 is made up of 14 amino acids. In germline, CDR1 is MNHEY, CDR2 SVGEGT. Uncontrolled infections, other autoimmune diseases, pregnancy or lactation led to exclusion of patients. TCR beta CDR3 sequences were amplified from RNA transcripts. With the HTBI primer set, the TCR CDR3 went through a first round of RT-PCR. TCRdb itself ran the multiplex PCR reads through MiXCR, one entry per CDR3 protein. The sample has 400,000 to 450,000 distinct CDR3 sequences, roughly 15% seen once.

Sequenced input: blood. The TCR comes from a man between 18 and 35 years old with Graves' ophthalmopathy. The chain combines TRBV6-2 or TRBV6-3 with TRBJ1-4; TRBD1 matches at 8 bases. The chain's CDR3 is CASRVDRGNEKLFF. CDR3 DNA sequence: TGTGCCAGCAGGGTTGACAGGGGTAATGAAAAACTGTTTTTT.